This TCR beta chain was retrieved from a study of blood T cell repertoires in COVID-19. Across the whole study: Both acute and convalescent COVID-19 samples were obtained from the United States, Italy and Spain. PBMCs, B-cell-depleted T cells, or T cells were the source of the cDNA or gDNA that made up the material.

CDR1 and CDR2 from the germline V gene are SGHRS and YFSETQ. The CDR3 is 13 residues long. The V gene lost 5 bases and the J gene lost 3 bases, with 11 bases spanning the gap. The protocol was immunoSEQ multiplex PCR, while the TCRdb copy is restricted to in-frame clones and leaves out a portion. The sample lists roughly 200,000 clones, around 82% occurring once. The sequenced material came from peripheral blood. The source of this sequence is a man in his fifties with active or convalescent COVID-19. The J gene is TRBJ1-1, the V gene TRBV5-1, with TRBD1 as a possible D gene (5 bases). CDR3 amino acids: CASSTGGDTEAFF. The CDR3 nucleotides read TGCGCCAGCAGTACAGGAGGGGACACTGAAGCTTTCTTT.